This TCR beta chain was found in a study of blood T cell repertoires in COVID-19. The assay was immunoSEQ multiplex PCR, and TCRdb's table has in-frame clones only and misses some. The sample consists of 150,000 to 200,000 clones, 65% to 90% of them appearing once. The CDR3 has 17 residues. Trimming shortened V by 0 bases and J by 4 bases, and 16 bases separated the two germline ends. In germline, CDR1 is MGHRA, CDR2 YSYEKL. The clonotype originates from a human donor in a cohort sampled during active COVID-19. Sequencing was done on a sample of peripheral blood. J is TRBJ1-5 and V is TRBV4-1; D is undetermined. The CDR3 is CASSQDSSFFNNQPQHF. The CDR3 coding sequence is TGCGCCAGCAGCCAAGATTCGAGCTTTTTCAATAATCAGCCCCAGCATTTT.